The present entry profiles one T cell receptor beta chain with its context. The antigen remains unidentified. This specimen belongs to a study of cytomegalovirus exposure and HLA in healthy donors. Study context: The study placed about four fifths of its 398 genotyped donors in the Caucasian-associated ancestry cluster.

The PCR made use of 60 Vbeta and 13 Jbeta primers. This table comes from immunoSEQ multiplex PCR, and its TCRdb copy is limited to in-frame clones, with some not included. The sample includes about 94,000 clones, 50% to 75% of them seen just once. The germline V gene has CDR1 MGHRA and CDR2 YSYEKL. V lost 4 bases to trimming and J lost 3 bases; unmatched junction nucleotides: 6. The CDR3 consists of 15 residues. Overall study results and limits: For most TCR beta V segments, an earlier analysis put the productive rate at about 90% or about 30% of the time.

This receptor was obtained from a man in his thirties or forties in good health and CMV-seronegative. Source material: PBMCs. This chain joins TRBV4-1 and TRBJ2-3, with TRBD1 matching 8 bases. DNA for the CDR3: TGCGCCAGCAGCCCTCTAACAGGGGGGACAGATACGCAGTATTTT. Translated: CASSPLTGGTDTQYF.